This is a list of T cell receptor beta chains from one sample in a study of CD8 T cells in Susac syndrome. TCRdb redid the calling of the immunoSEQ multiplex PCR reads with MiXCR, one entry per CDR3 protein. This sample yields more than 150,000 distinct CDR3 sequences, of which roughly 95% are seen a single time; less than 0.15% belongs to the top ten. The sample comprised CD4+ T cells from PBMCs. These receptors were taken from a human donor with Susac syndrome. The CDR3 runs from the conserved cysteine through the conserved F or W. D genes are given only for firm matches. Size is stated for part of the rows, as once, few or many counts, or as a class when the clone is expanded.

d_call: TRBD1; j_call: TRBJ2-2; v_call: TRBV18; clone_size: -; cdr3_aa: CASSRTGTGELFF; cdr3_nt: TGTGCCAGCTCACGGACAGGGACGGGGGAGCTGTTTTTT
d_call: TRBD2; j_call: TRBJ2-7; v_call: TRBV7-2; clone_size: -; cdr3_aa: CASRASGRASYEQYF; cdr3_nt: TGTGCCAGCAGGGCTAGCGGGAGGGCCTCTTACGAGCAGTACTTC
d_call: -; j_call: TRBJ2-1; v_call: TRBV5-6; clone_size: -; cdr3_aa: CASRLNNEQFF; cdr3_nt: TGTGCCAGCAGGCTGAACAATGAGCAGTTCTTC
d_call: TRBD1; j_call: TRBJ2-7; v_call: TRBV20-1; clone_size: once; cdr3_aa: CSVFSTGASYEQYF; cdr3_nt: TGCAGTGTCTTTTCGACAGGGGCCTCCTACGAGCAGTACTTC
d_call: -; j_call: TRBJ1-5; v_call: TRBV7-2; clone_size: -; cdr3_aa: CASSLEAQNNQPQHF; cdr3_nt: TGTGCCAGCAGCTTAGAGGCGCAGAACAATCAGCCCCAGCATTTT
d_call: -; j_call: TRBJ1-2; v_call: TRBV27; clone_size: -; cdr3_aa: CASSLGAPGANYGYTF; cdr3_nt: TGTGCCAGCAGTTTGGGGGCACCGGGGGCGAACTATGGCTACACCTTC
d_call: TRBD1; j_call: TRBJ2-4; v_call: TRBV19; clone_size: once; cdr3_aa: CASGQDSRNIQYF; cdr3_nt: TGTGCCAGTGGACAGGACAGCAGAAACATTCAGTACTTC
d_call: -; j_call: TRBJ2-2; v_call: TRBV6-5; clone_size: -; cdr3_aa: CASSYSGTNTGELFF; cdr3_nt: TGTGCCAGCAGTTACTCCGGGACGAACACCGGGGAGCTGTTTTTT
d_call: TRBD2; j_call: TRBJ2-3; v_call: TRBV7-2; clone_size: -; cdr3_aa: CASSSLLLANTDTQYF; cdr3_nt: TGTGCCAGCAGCTCCCTATTACTAGCGAACACAGATACGCAGTATTTT
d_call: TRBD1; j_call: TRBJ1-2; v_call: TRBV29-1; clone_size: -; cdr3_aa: CSVRDRAGYTF; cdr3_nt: TGCAGCGTCAGGGACAGGGCTGGCTACACCTTC
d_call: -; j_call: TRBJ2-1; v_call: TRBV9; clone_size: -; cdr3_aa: CASSVGVGGTYNEQFF; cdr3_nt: TGTGCCAGCAGCGTAGGGGTTGGGGGGACCTACAATGAGCAGTTCTTC
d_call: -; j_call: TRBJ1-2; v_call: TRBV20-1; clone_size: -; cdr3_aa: CSASDPGDYGYTF; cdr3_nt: TGCAGTGCTTCGGATCCAGGGGACTATGGCTACACCTTC
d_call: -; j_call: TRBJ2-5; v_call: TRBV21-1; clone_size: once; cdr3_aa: CASSSRDRGRSETQYF; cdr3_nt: TGTGCCAGCAGCTCGCGAGACAGGGGGCGATCAGAGACCCAGTACTTC
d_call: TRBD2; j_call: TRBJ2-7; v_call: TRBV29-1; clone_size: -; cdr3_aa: CSVAGTSGSTYEQYF; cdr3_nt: TGCAGCGTTGCCGGGACTAGCGGGAGCACCTACGAGCAGTACTTC
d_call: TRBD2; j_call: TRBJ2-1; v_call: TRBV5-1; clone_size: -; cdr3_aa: CASSLGAGTITYNEQFF; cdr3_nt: TGCGCCAGCAGCTTGGGTGCCGGGACTATCACCTACAATGAGCAGTTCTTC
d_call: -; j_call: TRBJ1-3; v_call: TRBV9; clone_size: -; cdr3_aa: CASSSRMASGNTIYF; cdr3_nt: TGTGCCAGCAGCTCACGAATGGCCTCTGGAAACACCATATATTTT